Listed below are T cell receptor beta chains from one sample, sequenced in a study of cytomegalovirus exposure and HLA in healthy donors. Produced via immunoSEQ multiplex PCR; TCRdb's table is partial and in-frame only. Of more than 150,000 clones in the sample, roughly 84% are singletons; the top ten hold about 0.24%. The source material was PBMCs. These receptors were taken from a girl in the first two years of life in good health and CMV-seronegative. Each CDR3 is given without its conserved first and last residue. Clone size is not always given. Where it is, it says once, few, many or a class for expanded clones.

V gene	clone size	CDR3 protein
TRBV19	NA	ASSTPAQQGGPAAEHTQY
TRBV6-5	NA	ASSYSKGATEAF
TRBV10-3	NA	AISGTGEETQY
TRBV19	once	ASSVINYGYT
TRBV27	NA	ASCLGTGSNEQF
TRBV9	NA	ASSVDGTSGSGADTQY
TRBV7-7	NA	ASSPTPLAGDYYNEQF
TRBV4-1	NA	ASSPYSGELF
TRBV6-1	NA	ASSVALSGSRYNEQF
TRBV28	NA	ASRGLTNEKLF
TRBV6-1	NA	ASSDWDRGGNQPQH
TRBV4-3	NA	ASSQDRLARYNEQF
TRBV10-3	NA	AISEFLDRGSGGHTYNEQF
TRBV2	NA	ASSYDQPQH
TRBV30	NA	AWSSPSTGRYYGYT
TRBV2	NA	ASSPQGAGEQY
TRBV19	NA	ASSIDQKSNYGYT
TRBV5-1	NA	ASSFSGRVETQY
TRBV5-1	NA	ASSLWGGPSSYEQY
TRBV5-1	NA	ASSPGQPNYGYT
TRBV4-1	NA	ASSLARAGGNTEAF
TRBV9	NA	ASRAHGGLNTEAF